This T cell receptor (beta chain) appears in the sequencing data of a study of tumor-infiltrating lymphocytes in primary liver carcinoma. Study-level information: T1-T3 N0M0 was the stage of the tumors, which were roughly 4.2 to 11 cm across.

TCR beta cDNA was prepared out of roughly 0.5 ug total RNA by means of a constant-region primer. Nested multiplex PCR, run for three rounds with slightly modified ARM-PCR, yielded TCR beta libraries. A C-beta reverse primer was combined with TRBV1-TRBV30 forward primers in the first two PCR rounds, and each round had approximately 10 cycles. MiXCR, run by TCRdb on the multiplex PCR reads, gives a single entry per CDR3 protein. Here the sample spans around 330,000 distinct CDR3 sequences, approximately 58% being singletons. Germline DNA was also extracted, with blood RNA taken from unsorted whole blood. In its sample, this clonotype was seen many times. Its target is not known. CDR1 is SGHKS and CDR2 is YYEKEE in the germline V gene (reference sequence). CDR3 size: 14 residues. Trimming took 2 bases from V and 5 from J, leaving 13 bases between them. General observations from the study: Blood's top-250-clone fraction was significantly lower than that of tumors (p = 0.039).

This clonotype originated in a woman aged 25-40 years with primary liver carcinoma and hepatitis B virus infection. Sequencing was performed on peripheral blood. The chain is built from TRBV5-5 and TRBJ1-2; no reliable D call. For the CDR3, the DNA is TGTGCCAGCAGCTTTAGTCAGGACGCATATGGCTACACCTTC. The encoded protein is CASSFSQDAYGYTF.